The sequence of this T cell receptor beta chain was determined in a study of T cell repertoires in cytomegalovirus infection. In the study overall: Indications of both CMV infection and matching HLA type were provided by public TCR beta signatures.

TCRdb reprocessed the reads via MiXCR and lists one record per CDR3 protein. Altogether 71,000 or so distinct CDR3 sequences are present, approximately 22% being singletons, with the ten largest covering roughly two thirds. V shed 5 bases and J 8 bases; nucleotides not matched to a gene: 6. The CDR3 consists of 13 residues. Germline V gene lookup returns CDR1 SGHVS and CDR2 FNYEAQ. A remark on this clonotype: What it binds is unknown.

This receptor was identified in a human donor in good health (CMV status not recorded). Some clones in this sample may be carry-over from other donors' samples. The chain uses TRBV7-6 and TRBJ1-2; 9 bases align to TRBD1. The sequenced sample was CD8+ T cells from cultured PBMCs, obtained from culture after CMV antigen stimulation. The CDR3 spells CASSVRDRDGYTF. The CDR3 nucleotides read TGTGCCAGCAGCGTCCGGGACAGGGACGGCTACACCTTC.